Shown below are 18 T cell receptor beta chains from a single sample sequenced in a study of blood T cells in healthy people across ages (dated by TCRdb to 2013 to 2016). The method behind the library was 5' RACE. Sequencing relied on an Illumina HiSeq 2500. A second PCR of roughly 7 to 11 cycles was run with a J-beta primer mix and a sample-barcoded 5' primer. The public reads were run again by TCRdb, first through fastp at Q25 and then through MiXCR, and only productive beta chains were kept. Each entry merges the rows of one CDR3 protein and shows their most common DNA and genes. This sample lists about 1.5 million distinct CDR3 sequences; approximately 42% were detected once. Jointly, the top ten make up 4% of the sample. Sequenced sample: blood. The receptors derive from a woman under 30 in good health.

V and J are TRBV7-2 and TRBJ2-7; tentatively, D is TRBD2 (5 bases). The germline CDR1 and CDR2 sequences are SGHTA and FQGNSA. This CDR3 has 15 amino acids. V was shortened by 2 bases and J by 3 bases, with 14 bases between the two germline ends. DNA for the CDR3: TGTGCCAGCAGCTTAATCGGCGGGCTAAACTACGAGCAGTACTTC. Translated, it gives CASSLIGGLNYEQYF.

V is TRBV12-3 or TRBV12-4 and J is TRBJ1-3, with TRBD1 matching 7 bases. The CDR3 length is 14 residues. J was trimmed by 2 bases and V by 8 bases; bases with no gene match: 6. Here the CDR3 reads CASDLQGAGNTIYF. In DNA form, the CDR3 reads TGTGCCAGCGATCTGCAGGGGGCTGGAAACACCATATATTTT.

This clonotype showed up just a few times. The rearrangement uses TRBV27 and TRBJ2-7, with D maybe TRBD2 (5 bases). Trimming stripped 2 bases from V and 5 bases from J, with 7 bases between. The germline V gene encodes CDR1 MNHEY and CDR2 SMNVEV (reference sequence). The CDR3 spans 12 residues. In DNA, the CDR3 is TGTGCCAGCAGTTTAGGGGAGCACGAGCAGTACTTC. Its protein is CASSLGEHEQYF.

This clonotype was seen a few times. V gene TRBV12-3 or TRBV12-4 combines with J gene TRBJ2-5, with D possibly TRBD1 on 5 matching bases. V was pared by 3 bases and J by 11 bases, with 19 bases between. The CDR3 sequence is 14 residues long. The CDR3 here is CASSLKGSYNEQYF. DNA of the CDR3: TGTGCCAGCAGTTTGAAGGGGTCTTACAATGAGCAGTACTTC.

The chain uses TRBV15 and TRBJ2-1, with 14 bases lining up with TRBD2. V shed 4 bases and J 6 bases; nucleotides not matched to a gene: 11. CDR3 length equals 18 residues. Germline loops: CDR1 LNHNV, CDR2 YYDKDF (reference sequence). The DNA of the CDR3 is TGTGCCACCAGCAAGCTCGTGGGACTAGCGGGAGCTGGCAATGAGCAGTTCTTC. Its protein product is CATSKLVGLAGAGNEQFF.

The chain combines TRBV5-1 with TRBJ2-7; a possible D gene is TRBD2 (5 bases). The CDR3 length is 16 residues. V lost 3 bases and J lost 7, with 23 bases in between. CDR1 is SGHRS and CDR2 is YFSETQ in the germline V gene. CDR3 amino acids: CASSYARSSSRDEQYF. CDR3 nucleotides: TGCGCCAGCAGCTATGCTCGGTCTAGCAGCCGGGATGAGCAGTACTTC.

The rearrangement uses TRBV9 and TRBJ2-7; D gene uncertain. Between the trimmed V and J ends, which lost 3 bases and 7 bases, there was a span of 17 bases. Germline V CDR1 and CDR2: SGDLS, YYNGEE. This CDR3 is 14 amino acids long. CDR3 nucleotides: TGTGCCAGCAGCGCCCTTGCGGATGGTTCGGAGCAGTACTTC. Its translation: CASSALADGSEQYF.

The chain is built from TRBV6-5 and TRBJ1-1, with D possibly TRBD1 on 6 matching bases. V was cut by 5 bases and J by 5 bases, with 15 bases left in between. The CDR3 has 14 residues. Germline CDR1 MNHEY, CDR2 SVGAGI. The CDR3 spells CASSLHRERTEAFF. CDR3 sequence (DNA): TGTGCCAGCAGTCTACACAGGGAGCGGACTGAAGCTTTCTTT.

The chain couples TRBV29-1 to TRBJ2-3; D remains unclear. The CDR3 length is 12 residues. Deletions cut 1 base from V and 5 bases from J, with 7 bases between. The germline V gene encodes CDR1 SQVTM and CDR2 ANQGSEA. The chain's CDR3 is CSVEVPGDTQYF. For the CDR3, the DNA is TGCAGCGTTGAAGTACCGGGAGATACGCAGTATTTT.

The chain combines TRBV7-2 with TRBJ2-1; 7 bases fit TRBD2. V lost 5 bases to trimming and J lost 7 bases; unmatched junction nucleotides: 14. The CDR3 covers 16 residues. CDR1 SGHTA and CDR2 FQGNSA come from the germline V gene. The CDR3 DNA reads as TGTGCCAGCAGCCTAGGGAGGGTAGCGAATTTGAATGAGCAGTTCTTC. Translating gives CASSLGRVANLNEQFF.

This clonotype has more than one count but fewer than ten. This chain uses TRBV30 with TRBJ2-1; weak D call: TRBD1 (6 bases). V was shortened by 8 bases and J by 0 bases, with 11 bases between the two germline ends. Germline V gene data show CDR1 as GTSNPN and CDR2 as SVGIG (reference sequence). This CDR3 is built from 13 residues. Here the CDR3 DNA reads TGTGCCGCCGGGACACACTCCTACAATGAGCAGTTCTTC. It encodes CAAGTHSYNEQFF. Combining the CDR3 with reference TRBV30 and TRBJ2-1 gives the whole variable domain SQTIHQWPATLVQPVGSPLSLECTVEGTSNPNLYWYRQAAGRGLQLLFYSVGIGQISSEVPQNLSASRPQDRQFILSSKKLLLSDSGFYLCAAGTHSYNEQFFGPGTRLTVL.

The CDR3: CASSLTLGGNEQFF. CDR3 in DNA: TGCGCCAGCAGCTTGACGCTGGGCGGAAATGAGCAGTTCTTC. The V call is TRBV5-1, the J call TRBJ2-1; no definite D call. CDR1 and CDR2 from the germline V gene are SGHRS and YFSETQ. V was clipped by 1 base and J by 7 bases, with 12 bases between them. The CDR3 sequence is 14 residues long.

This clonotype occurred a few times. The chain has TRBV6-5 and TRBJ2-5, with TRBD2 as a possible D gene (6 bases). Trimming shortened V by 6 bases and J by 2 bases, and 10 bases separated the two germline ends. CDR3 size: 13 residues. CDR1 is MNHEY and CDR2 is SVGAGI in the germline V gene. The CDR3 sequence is CASRGLRQETQYF. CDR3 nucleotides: TGTGCCAGCAGGGGACTGAGACAAGAGACCCAGTACTTC.

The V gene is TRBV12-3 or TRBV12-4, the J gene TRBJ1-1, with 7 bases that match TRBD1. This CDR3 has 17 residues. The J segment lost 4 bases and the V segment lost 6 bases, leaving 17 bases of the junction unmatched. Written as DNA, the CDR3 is TGTGCCAGCAGGCCTTCGGACAGGCCGCTAGGGAGCACTGAAGCTTTCTTT. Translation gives CASRPSDRPLGSTEAFF.

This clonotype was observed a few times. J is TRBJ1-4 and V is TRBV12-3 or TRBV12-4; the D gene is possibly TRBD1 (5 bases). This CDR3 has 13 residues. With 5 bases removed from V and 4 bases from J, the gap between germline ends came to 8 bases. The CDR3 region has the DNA TGTGCCAGCAGTGTGCAGGGTAATGAAAAACTGTTTTTT. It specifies CASSVQGNEKLFF.

The CDR3 sequence is CATTRDRANQPQHF. In DNA form, the CDR3 reads TGTGCCACCACCCGGGACAGGGCCAATCAGCCCCAGCATTTT. This chain uses TRBV6-2 or TRBV6-3 with TRBJ1-5; 9 positions match TRBD1. The CDR3 is made up of 14 amino acids. V was pared by 10 bases and J by 3 bases, with 7 bases of the junction left unmatched. Germline assignment: CDR1 MNHEY and CDR2 SVGEGT.

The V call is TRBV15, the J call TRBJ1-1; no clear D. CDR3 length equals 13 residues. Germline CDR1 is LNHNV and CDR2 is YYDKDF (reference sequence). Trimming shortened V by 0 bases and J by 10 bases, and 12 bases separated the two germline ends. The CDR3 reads CATSRDMIITAFF. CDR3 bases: TGTGCCACCAGCAGAGATATGATAATCACAGCTTTCTTT.

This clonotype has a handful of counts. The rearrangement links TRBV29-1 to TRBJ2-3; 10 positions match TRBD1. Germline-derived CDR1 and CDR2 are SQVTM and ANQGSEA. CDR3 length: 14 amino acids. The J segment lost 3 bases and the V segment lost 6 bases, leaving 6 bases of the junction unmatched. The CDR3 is CSVALDRGTDTQYF. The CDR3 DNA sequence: TGCAGCGTCGCGCTGGACAGGGGGACAGATACGCAGTATTTT.